This T cell receptor beta chain came from a study of shared T cell receptors in the human thymus (dated by TCRdb to about 2021). Study-level background: The study investigated the way shared, self-reactive T-cell receptor alpha chains are produced in the human thymus.

The library came from the immunoSEQ multiplex PCR assay. TCRdb holds this immuneACCESS table with in-frame rearrangements only. Some clones are missing; in checked studies, unresolved V genes explain under half, and the rest has no known cause. This sample is represented by approximately 730,000 clones; 80% to 90% of them were singletons. 0.0095% to 0.013% of the sample comes from the top ten. Points on this clone: No cognate antigen has been identified for it. The input lacks base qualities; no much larger clone sits a single base away.

Reading the germline V gene (reference sequence) gives CDR1 MNHEY and CDR2 SMNVEV. Spanning cysteine to phenylalanine, the CDR3 consists of 14 amino acids. The only DNA kept is the CDR3, 42 bases in frame from the first base. The germline ends are 8 bases apart after V is trimmed by 0 bases and J by 2 bases. The data were also submitted as part of a second study, on human thymus T cells. That second report states: Donors were immunologically healthy infants undergoing open corrective cardiac surgery for congenital heart defects in Finland. The thymus tissue came from surgical resects taken out during corrective cardiac surgery. V and J gene segment usage appeared biased in both thymic and peripheral blood repertoires. The related research found that thymic TCR repertoires overlapped highly between unrelated individuals. The study characterized TCR alpha and beta repertoires from seven to nine infant thymus samples and a few related peripheral blood samples. The infant donors were about 6 to 244 days old, and the cohort included five or six males and a couple of females. Thymocytes were mechanically released from the tissue and were stored as pellets of about 9.5-33 million cells at -70 degrees C. Genomic DNA was extracted from frozen cell pellets with a QIAsymphony instrument. Using the immunoSEQ multiplex PCR assay, the TCRB and TCRAD loci were amplified from a standardized quantity of quality-controlled genomic DNA. Amplicons spanned the V(D)J region at a length sufficient to cover the CDR3 and identify V and J genes. The commercial immunoSEQ service was used to sequence amplicons on an Illumina platform. Primer bias and sequencing errors were corrected as previously described, and TCRAD and TCRB were defined on the basis of the IMGT database. Repertoires were analysed with immunoSEQ Analyzer 3.0 and VDJTools, covering basic statistics, V/J segment usage, diversity estimates, rarefaction and pairwise overlap. Chao1, ChaoE, Efron-Thisted, Shannon and inverse Simpson indices were used to estimate diversity, which was also estimated on datasets down-sampled to the smallest sample. Repertoire overlap used strict matching of CDR3 nucleotide sequence, V gene and J gene, with Jaccard-based multidimensional scaling clustering. On average, approximately 860,000 unique TCRB clonotypes were obtained from thymus samples, compared with 70,000 to 100,000 from blood samples.

The TCR sequence derives from a girl less than two years old with a congenital heart defect. Donor details come from another sample of the same person, matched by shared clones. This chain is built from TRBV27 and TRBJ2-7; there is no confident call for the D gene. The sample taken for sequencing was thymocytes. For the CDR3, the sequence is CASSLSGPPYEQYF. The DNA is as follows: TGTGCCAGCAGTTTATCGGGCCCCCCCTACGAGCAGTACTTC.